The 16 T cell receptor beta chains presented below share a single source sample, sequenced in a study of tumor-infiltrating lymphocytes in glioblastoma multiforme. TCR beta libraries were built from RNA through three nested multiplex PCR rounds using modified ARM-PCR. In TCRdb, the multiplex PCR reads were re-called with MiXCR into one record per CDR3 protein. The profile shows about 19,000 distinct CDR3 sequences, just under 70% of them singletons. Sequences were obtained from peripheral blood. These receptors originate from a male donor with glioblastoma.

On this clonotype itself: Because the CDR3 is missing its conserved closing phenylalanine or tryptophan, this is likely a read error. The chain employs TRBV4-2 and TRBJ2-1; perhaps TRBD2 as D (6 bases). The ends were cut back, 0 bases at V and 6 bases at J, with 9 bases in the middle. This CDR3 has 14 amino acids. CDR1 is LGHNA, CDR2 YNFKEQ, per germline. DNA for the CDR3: TGTGCCAGCAGCCAAGATTGGGGAGGCAATGAGCAGTTCTCC. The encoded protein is CASSQDWGGNEQFS.

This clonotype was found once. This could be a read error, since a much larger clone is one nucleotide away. The CDR3 DNA reads as TGCGCCAGCATCCCTGGACAGGGGGGAGAGACCCAGTACTTC. This gives the protein CASIPGQGGETQYF. The chain employs TRBV5-1 and TRBJ2-5; 10 bases align to TRBD1. The CDR3 extends over 14 amino acids. Germline lookup yields CDR1 SGHRS and CDR2 YFSETQ. V lost 6 bases and J lost 4; bases outside the gene matches: 6.

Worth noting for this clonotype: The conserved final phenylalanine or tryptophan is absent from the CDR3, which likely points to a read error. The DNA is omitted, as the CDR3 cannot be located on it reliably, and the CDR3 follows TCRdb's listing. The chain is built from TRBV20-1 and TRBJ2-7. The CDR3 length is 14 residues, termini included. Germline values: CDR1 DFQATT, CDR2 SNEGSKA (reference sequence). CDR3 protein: CSARNLADKWEQYI.

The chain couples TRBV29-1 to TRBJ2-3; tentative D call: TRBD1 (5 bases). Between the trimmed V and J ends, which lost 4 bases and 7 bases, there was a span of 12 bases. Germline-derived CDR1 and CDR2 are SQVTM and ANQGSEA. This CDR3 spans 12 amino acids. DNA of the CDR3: TGCAGCGTTGGACAGTGGATTTATACGCAGTATTTT. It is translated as CSVGQWIYTQYF.

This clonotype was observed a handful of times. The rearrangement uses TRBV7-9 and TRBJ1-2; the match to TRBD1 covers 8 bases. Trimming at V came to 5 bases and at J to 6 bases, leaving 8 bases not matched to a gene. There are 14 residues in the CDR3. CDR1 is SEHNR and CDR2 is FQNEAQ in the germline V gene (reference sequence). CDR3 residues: CASSSTGQGNGYTF. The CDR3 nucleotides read TGTGCCAGCAGCAGTACAGGACAGGGTAATGGCTACACCTTC. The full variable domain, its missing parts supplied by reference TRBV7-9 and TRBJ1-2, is DTGVSQNPRHKITKRGQNVTFRCDPISEHNRLYWYRQTLGQGPEFLTYFQNEAQLEKSRLLSDRFSAERPKGSFSTLEIQRTEQGDSAMYLCASSSTGQGNGYTFGSGTRLTVV.

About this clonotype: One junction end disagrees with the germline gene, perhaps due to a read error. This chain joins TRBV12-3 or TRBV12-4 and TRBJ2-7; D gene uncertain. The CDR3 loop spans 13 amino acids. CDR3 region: CASSWTGFYEQYF. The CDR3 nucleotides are TGTGCTAGCAGTTGGACGGGCTTCTACGAGCAGTACTTC.

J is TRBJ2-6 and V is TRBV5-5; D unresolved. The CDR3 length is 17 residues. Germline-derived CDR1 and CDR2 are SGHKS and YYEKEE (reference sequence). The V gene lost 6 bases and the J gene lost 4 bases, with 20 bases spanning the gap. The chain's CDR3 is CASTPHSPIGGANVLTF. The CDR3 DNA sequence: TGTGCCAGCACCCCCCACAGCCCGATCGGCGGGGCCAACGTCCTGACTTTC.

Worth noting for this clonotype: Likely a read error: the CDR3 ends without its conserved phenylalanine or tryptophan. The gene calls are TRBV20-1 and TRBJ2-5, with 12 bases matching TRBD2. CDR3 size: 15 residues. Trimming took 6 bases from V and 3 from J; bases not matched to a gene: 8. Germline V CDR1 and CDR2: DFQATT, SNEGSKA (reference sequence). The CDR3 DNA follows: TGCAGTGCCCCCTCGACTAGCGGGAGCGAAGAGACCCAGTACTAC. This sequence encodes CSAPSTSGSEETQYY.

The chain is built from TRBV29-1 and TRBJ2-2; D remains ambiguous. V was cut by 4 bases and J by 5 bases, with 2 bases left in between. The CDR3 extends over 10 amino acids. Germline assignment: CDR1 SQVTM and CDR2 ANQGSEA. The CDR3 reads CSVGTGELFF. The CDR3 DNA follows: TGCAGCGTTGGGACCGGGGAGCTGTTTTTT.

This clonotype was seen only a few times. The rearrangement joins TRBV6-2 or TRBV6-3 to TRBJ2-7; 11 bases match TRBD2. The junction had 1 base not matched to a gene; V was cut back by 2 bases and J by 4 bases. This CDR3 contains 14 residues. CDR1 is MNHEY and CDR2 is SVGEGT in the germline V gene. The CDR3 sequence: CASSYTSGSYEQYF. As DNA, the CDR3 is TGTGCCAGCAGTTACACTAGCGGGAGTTACGAGCAGTACTTC.

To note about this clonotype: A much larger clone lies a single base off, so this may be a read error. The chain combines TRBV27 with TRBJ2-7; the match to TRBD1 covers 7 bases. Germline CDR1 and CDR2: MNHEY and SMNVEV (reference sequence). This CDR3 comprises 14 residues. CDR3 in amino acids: CASSSGTATYERYF. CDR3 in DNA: TGTGCCAGCAGTTCCGGGACAGCTACCTACGAGCGGTACTTC.

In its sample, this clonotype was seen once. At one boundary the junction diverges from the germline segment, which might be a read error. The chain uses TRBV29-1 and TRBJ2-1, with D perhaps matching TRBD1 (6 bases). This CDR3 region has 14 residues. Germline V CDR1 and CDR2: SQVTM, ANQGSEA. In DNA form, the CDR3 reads TGCAGCGTTCGTGACAGGAGCTCCTACAATGTGCAGTTCTTC. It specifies CSVRDRSSYNVQFF.

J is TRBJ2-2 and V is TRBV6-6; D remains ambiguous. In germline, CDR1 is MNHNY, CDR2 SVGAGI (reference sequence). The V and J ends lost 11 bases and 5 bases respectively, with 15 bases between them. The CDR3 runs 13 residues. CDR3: CAVRRHQTGELFF. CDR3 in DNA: TGTGCCGTCAGAAGACACCAGACCGGGGAGCTGTTTTTT.

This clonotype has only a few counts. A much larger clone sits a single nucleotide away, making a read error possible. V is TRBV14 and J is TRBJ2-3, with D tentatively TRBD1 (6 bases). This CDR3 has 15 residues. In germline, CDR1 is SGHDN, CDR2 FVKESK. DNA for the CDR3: TGTGCCAGCAGCCTCCTAGGGACACATGGGGATATGCAGTATTTT. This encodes CASSLLGTHGDMQYF.

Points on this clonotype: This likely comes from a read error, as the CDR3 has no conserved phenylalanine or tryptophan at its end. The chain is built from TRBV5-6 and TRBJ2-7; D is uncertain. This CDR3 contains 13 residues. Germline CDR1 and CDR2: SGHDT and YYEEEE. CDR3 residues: CVSSWAPFSEQYL. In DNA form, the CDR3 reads TGTGTCAGCAGCTGGGCCCCGTTTAGCGAGCAGTACCTC.

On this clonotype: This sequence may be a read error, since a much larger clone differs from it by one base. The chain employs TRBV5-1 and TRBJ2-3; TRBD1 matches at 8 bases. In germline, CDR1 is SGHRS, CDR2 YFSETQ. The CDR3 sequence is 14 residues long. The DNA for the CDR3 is TGCGCCAGCAGCCCGGGACAGGTGCTAGATGCGCAGTATTTT. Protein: CASSPGQVLDAQYF.